Each of the 18 T cell receptor beta chains below was sequenced from the same sample in a study of T cell responses to AZD1222 COVID-19 vaccine. Generated by immunoSEQ multiplex PCR, the TCRdb table keeps only in-frame clones and is missing some. The sample consists of under 250,000 clones, just over 90% of them appearing once. The sequences come from peripheral blood, collected on day 0 of MenACWY control vaccination. Receptors were obtained from an adult in good health.

This clone was seen just once. This chain connects TRBV7-2 to TRBJ1-3; D remains unclear. V was pared by 2 bases and J by 0 bases, with 11 bases between. CDR3 length: 16 amino acids. Germline CDR1 reads SGHTA; CDR2 reads FQGNSA. This chain's CDR3 is CASSLTPSLSGNTIYF. CDR3 nucleotides: TGTGCCAGCAGCTTAACCCCCTCGCTCTCTGGAAACACCATATATTTT.

In this sample, this clone turned up once. The rearrangement uses TRBV6-2 or TRBV6-3 and TRBJ1-1; the D is unclear. The length of the CDR3 is 13 residues. The germline V gene encodes CDR1 MNHEY and CDR2 SVGEGT. V gave up 3 bases and J gave up 1 base, with 6 bases separating them. CDR3 residues: CASSYFGNTEAFF. As DNA, the CDR3 is TGTGCCAGCAGTTATTTCGGGAACACTGAAGCTTTCTTT.

The chain couples TRBV9 to TRBJ2-5; tentative D call: TRBD1 (6 bases). The CDR3 is 15 residues long. Germline V gives CDR1 SGDLS, CDR2 YYNGEE. Trimming left V 3 bases short and J 1 base short, with 13 bases between. The CDR3 here is CASSAGYRVQETQYF. The CDR3, as DNA: TGTGCCAGCAGCGCGGGGTACAGGGTCCAAGAGACCCAGTACTTC.

The chain joins TRBV2 to TRBJ1-2; maybe TRBD1 (5 bases). Trimming removed 6 bases from V and 0 bases from J, with 14 bases in between. The CDR3 covers 15 residues. Per the germline V gene, CDR1 is SNHLY and CDR2 is FYNNEI. The DNA for the CDR3 is TGTGCCAGCAGCCGGGCCGGGACCTCTAACTATGGCTACACCTTC. Encoded protein: CASSRAGTSNYGYTF.

This clone was seen once. CDR3 in DNA: TGTGCCAGCAGCCTGCGGGGACCAGATACGCAGTATTTT. Amino acid sequence: CASSLRGPDTQYF. This chain uses TRBV3-1 (or the pseudogene TRBV3-2) with TRBJ2-3, with a weak D call TRBD2 (6 bases). Trimming removed 4 bases at V and 4 bases at J, with 9 bases between. Looked up from germline, CDR1 is LGHDT and CDR2 is YNNKEL (reference sequence). The CDR3 covers 13 residues.

This sequence joins TRBV7-8 and TRBJ2-7; the match to TRBD1 covers 11 bases. CDR3 length: 15 amino acids. Germline CDR1 is SGHVS and CDR2 is FQNEAQ. V dropped 2 bases and J dropped 4; count of bases not matched to a gene: 4. The CDR3, as DNA: TGTGCCAGCAGCTTAATCGGACAGGGGGCGTACGAGCAGTACTTC. Its translation is CASSLIGQGAYEQYF.

This sequence joins TRBV5-4 and TRBJ1-1; TRBD1 matches at 9 bases. The CDR3 runs to 15 residues. Per the germline V gene, CDR1 is SGHNT and CDR2 is YYREEE (reference sequence). Unmatched junction bases numbered 1, after V lost 0 bases and J lost 1 base. CDR3 bases: TGTGCCAGCAGCTTGGAGGACAGGGGGAACACTGAAGCTTTCTTT. Residues: CASSLEDRGNTEAFF.

This chain connects TRBV19 to TRBJ1-6; D not certain. This CDR3 is built from 13 residues. The germline V gene has CDR1 LNHDA and CDR2 SQIVND (reference sequence). Trimming took off 7 bases at V and 5 bases at J, with 9 bases between the two ends. This CDR3 is CASTQVHNSPLHF. CDR3 DNA sequence: TGTGCCAGTACTCAGGTTCATAATTCACCCCTCCACTTT. The variable domain in full, completed from reference TRBV19 and TRBJ1-6, reads DGGITQSPKYLFRKEGQNVTLSCEQNLNHDAMYWYRQDPGQGLRLIYYSQIVNDFQKGDIAEGYSVSREKKESFPLTVTSAQKNPTAFYLCASTQVHNSPLHFGNGTRLTVT.

The chain is built from TRBV4-1 and TRBJ1-5; D call uncertain. Germline values: CDR1 MGHRA, CDR2 YSYEKL. V lost 1 base to trimming and J lost 3 bases, with 7 bases between them. There are 14 residues in the CDR3. The CDR3 coding sequence is TGCGCCAGCAGCCAAGGTCACCCCAATCAGCCCCAGCATTTT. Translated: CASSQGHPNQPQHF.

CDR3 residues: CATGASQETQYF. As DNA, the CDR3 is TGTGCCACAGGGGCCTCCCAAGAGACCCAGTACTTC. The chain links TRBV5-4 to TRBJ2-5; perhaps TRBD1 as D (6 bases). Trimming shortened V by 9 bases and J by 1 base, and 10 bases separated the two germline ends. Per the germline V gene, CDR1 is SGHNT and CDR2 is YYREEE (reference sequence). CDR3 length equals 12 residues.

The V and J genes are TRBV28 and TRBJ1-6, with unresolved D. Trimming pared 6 bases from V and 8 bases from J, leaving 8 bases between. The CDR3 is 12 residues long. Germline V CDR1 and CDR2: MDHEN, SYDVKM. The DNA of the CDR3 is TGTGCCAGCAGCGAGAGTGATTCACCCCTCCACTTT. Translated, it gives CASSESDSPLHF.

The CDR3 DNA reads TGTGCCAGCAGTTGGACAGGCGATAGTGGTCAGCCCCAGCATTTT. The encoded protein is CASSWTGDSGQPQHF. The chain employs TRBV2 and TRBJ1-5; 7 bases are shared with TRBD1. Germline V CDR1 and CDR2: SNHLY, FYNNEI. The CDR3 contains 15 residues. Trimming removed 5 bases from V and 6 bases from J; junction bases left unmatched: 10.

This chain links TRBV5-1 with TRBJ2-2; D gene unclear. Germline V gives CDR1 SGHRS, CDR2 YFSETQ. The length of the CDR3 is 15 residues. V was shortened by 4 bases and J by 2 bases, with 12 bases between the two germline ends. CDR3 sequence (DNA): TGCGCCAGCAGCGAGACCGAGATAAACACCGGGGAGCTGTTTTTT. It yields the protein CASSETEINTGELFF.

The chain carries TRBV7-2 and TRBJ1-2; D remains unclear. Looked up from germline, CDR1 is SGHTA and CDR2 is FQGNSA. The CDR3 totals 16 residues. Trimming took off 2 bases at V and 2 bases at J, with 15 bases between the two ends. CDR3 DNA sequence: TGTGCCAGCAGCTTACTCCCCCGCGGAAGCAACTATGGCTACACCTTC. Protein sequence: CASSLLPRGSNYGYTF.

This chain links TRBV18 with TRBJ2-5; 9 bases match TRBD1. The CDR3 contains 16 residues. V lost 2 bases to trimming and J lost 7 bases; unmatched junction nucleotides: 11. CDR1 and CDR2 (germline): KGHSH, LQKENI. The CDR3 DNA reads as TGTGCCAGCTCACCAGGACAGGGGATGCTCTTCGGGACCCAGTACTTC. As protein: CASSPGQGMLFGTQYF.

This chain uses TRBV3-1 (or the pseudogene TRBV3-2) with TRBJ2-2; D is uncertain. Germline CDR1 and CDR2: LGHDT and YNNKEL (reference sequence). V was trimmed by 3 bases and J by 1 base, leaving 6 bases between them. CDR3 size: 14 residues. The DNA of the CDR3 is TGTGCCAGCAGCCAGAGCCGGAACACCGGGGAGCTGTTTTTT. Protein sequence: CASSQSRNTGELFF.

This clone turned up a few times. J is TRBJ2-7 and V is TRBV5-1, with no clear D. Trimming removed 5 bases at V and 3 bases at J, with 15 bases between. In germline, CDR1 is SGHRS, CDR2 YFSETQ. The CDR3 runs to 14 residues. CDR3 sequence: CASRFGVPGYEQYF. The CDR3 nucleotides read TGCGCCAGCAGGTTCGGCGTTCCTGGCTACGAGCAGTACTTC.

The rearrangement links TRBV29-1 to TRBJ1-1, with D uncertain. The CDR3 is 12 residues long. Trimming shortened V by 5 bases and J by 6 bases, and 13 bases separated the two germline ends. Germline CDR1 and CDR2: SQVTM and ANQGSEA. Here the CDR3 DNA reads TGCAGCGTTCTGATCCGGCAGTCTGAAGCTTTCTTT. Encoded protein: CSVLIRQSEAFF.